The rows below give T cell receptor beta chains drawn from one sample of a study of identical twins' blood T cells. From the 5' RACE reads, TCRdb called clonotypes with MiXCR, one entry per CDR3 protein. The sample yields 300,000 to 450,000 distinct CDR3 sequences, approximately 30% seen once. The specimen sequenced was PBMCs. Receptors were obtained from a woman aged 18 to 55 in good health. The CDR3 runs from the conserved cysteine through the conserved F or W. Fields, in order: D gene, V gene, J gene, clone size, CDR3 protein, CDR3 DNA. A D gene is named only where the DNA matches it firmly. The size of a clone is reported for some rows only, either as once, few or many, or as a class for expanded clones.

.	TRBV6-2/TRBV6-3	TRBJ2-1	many	CASARDSYNEQFF	TGTGCCAGCGCTAGAGATTCCTACAATGAGCAGTTCTTC
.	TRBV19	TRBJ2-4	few	CASSNFNIQYF	TGTGCCAGTAGTAATTTCAACATTCAGTACTTC
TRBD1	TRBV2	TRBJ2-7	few	CATQGAVDEQYF	TGTGCCACACAGGGGGCTGTGGACGAGCAGTACTTC
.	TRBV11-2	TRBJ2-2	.	CAGSSSGTVNTGELFF	TGTGCCGGCAGCTCCTCGGGGACGGTTAACACCGGGGAGCTGTTTTTT
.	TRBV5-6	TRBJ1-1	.	CASSLAPRGETEAFF	TGTGCCAGCAGCTTGGCCCCCCGGGGTGAGACTGAAGCTTTCTTT
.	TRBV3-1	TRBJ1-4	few	CASSQDAGINEKLFF	TGTGCCAGCAGCCAAGATGCGGGGATTAATGAAAAACTGTTTTTT
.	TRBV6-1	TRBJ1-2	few	CASDFGYTF	TGTGCCAGCGACTTTGGCTACACCTTC
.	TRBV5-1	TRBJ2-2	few	CASSLTLLNTGELFF	TGCGCCAGCAGCTTGACGTTGCTGAACACCGGGGAGCTGTTTTTT
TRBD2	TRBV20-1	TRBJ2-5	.	CSAFRPGLAEETQYF	TGCAGTGCATTTCGCCCGGGACTAGCGGAAGAGACCCAGTACTTC
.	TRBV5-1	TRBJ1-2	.	CASSFQGSGYAF	TGCGCCAGCAGCTTTCAGGGGAGCGGCTACGCCTTC
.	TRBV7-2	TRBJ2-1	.	CASSLAVAVVEHNEHFF	TGTGCCAGCAGCTTAGCGGTGGCCGTTGTCGAACACAATGAGCATTTCTTC
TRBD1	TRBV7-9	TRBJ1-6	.	CASSLGTGAPNSPLHF	TGTGCCAGCAGCTTAGGGACAGGGGCGCCTAATTCACCCCTCCACTTT
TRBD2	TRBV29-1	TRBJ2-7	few	CSVGGGEQYF	TGCAGCGTTGGGGGGGGCGAGCAGTACTTC
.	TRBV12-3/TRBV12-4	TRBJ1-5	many	CASSPSVDQPQHF	TGTGCCAGCAGCCCCTCCGTCGATCAGCCCCAGCATTTT
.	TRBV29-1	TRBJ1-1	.	CSVENRVANTEAFF	TGCAGCGTTGAAAACAGGGTTGCGAACACTGAAGCTTTCTTT
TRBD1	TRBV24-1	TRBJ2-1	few	CATSRRDRSESSYNEQFF	TGTGCCACCAGTCGCCGGGACAGGTCTGAAAGCTCCTACAATGAGCAGTTCTTC
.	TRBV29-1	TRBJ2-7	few	CRVEAEHSYEQYF	TGCCGCGTGGAGGCAGAGCACTCCTACGAGCAGTACTTC
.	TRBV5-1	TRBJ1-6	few	CASTSGTANNSPLHF	TGCGCCAGCACCAGCGGGACTGCAAATAATTCACCCCTCCACTTT
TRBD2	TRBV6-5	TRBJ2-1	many	CASLGGIDYNEQFF	TGTGCCAGCCTGGGAGGGATAGACTACAATGAGCAGTTCTTC
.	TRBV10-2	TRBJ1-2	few	CASSDSEAALYGYTF	TGCGCCAGCAGTGATTCCGAGGCGGCCCTCTATGGCTACACCTTC
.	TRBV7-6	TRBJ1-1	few	CASSLRTLNTEAFF	TGTGCCAGCAGCTTAAGGACACTGAACACTGAAGCTTTCTTT
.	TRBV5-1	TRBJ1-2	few	CASSFSLPGDYGYTF	TGCGCCAGCAGCTTTAGCTTACCCGGGGACTATGGCTACACCTTC